A selection of T cell receptor beta chains follows, all from one sample in a study of cytomegalovirus exposure and HLA in healthy donors. The protocol was immunoSEQ multiplex PCR, while the TCRdb copy is restricted to in-frame clones and leaves out a portion. The sample includes about 130,000 clones, just under 85% of them seen just once. Sequenced input: PBMCs. Receptors were obtained from a boy aged 2 to 10 in good health and CMV-seronegative. CDR3s include the opening cysteine and the closing phenylalanine or tryptophan. A D gene is named only where the DNA matches it firmly. A clone size is listed for some rows: how often the clone was seen (once, few, many), or a class if it is expanded.

NA NA TRBJ1-6 TRBV5-1 CASSAVWRIDSPLHF TGCGCCAGCAGCGCGGTCTGGAGGATAGATTCACCCCTCCACTTT
TRBD2 NA TRBJ2-5 TRBV7-6 CASRPKRGGPQTQYF TGTGCCAGCAGACCTAAGCGGGGGGGCCCACAGACCCAGTACTTC
NA NA TRBJ2-5 TRBV4-3 CASSQEYRNEETQYF TGCGCCAGCAGCCAAGAGTACAGGAATGAAGAGACCCAGTACTTC
NA NA TRBJ2-5 TRBV7-8 CASSEGRIQETQYF TGTGCCAGCAGCGAAGGGAGGATTCAAGAGACCCAGTACTTC
NA NA TRBJ1-2 TRBV5-1 CASSSESIGHLYGYTF TGCGCCAGCAGCTCCGAATCTATTGGACACCTCTATGGCTACACCTTC
NA NA TRBJ1-3 TRBV5-4 CASSLDRSGNTIYF TGTGCCAGCAGCTTGGACAGGTCTGGAAACACCATATATTTT
NA once TRBJ2-1 TRBV7-9 CASTTNRAELNNEQFF TGTGCCAGCACGACGAACAGGGCGGAGTTGAACAATGAGCAGTTCTTC
TRBD2 NA TRBJ2-2 TRBV4-2 CASSQEVAGGQTHFKRTGGLFF TGTGCCAGCAGCCAAGAAGTAGCGGGGGGACAGACTCATTTTAAGAGAACCGGGGGGCTGTTTTTT
NA NA TRBJ2-3 TRBV11-2 CASSLRPREGQESTDTQYF TGTGCCAGCAGCCTCAGGCCCCGGGAAGGGCAGGAGTCCACAGATACGCAGTATTTT
TRBD2 NA TRBJ2-3 TRBV6-1 CASSELIAGGPTDTQYF TGTGCCAGCAGTGAACTAATAGCGGGGGGGCCCACAGATACGCAGTATTTT
NA NA TRBJ1-1 TRBV28 CASSLGSGVGGNTEAFF TGTGCCAGCAGTTTGGGTTCGGGGGTGGGGGGGAACACTGAAGCTTTCTTT
TRBD1 NA TRBJ1-2 TRBV30 CAWDRGGGYTF TGTGCCTGGGACAGGGGGGGAGGCTACACCTTC
NA NA TRBJ2-1 TRBV4-1 CASSQAGGDPLYNEQFF TGCGCCAGCAGCCAAGCCGGGGGAGACCCACTATACAATGAGCAGTTCTTC
NA once TRBJ2-4 TRBV18 CASSPPGASENIQYF TGTGCCAGCTCACCACCGGGGGCGAGCGAAAACATTCAGTACTTC
TRBD2 NA TRBJ2-3 TRBV13 CASSPPWGRADTDTQYF TGTGCCAGCAGCCCGCCTTGGGGGAGGGCCGACACAGATACGCAGTATTTT
NA NA TRBJ1-1 TRBV4-1 CASSQPGVRPRRAEAFF TGCGCCAGCAGCCAACCCGGGGTACGGCCCCGAAGGGCTGAAGCTTTCTTT
TRBD1 NA TRBJ1-3 TRBV7-7 CASSLGGQGAGNTIYF TGTGCTAGCAGCTTGGGGGGACAGGGGGCTGGAAACACCATATATTTT
NA NA TRBJ2-7 TRBV6-1 CASSNREPYEQYF TGTGCCAGCAGCAACAGGGAGCCCTACGAGCAGTACTTC